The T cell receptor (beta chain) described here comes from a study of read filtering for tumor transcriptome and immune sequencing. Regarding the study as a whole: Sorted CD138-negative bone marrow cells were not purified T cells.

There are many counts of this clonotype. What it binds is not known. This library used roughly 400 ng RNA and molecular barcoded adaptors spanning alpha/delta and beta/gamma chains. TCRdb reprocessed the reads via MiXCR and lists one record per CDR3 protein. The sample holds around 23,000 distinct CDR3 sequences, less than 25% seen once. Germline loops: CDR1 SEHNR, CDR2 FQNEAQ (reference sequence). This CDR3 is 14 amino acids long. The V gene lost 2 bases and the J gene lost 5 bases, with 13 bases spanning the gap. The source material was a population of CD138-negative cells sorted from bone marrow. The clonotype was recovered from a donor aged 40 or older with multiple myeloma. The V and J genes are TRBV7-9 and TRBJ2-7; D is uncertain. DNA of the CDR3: TGTGCCAGCAGCTTAAGGCAGGCTGGACACGAGCAGTACTTC. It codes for CASSLRQAGHEQYF.